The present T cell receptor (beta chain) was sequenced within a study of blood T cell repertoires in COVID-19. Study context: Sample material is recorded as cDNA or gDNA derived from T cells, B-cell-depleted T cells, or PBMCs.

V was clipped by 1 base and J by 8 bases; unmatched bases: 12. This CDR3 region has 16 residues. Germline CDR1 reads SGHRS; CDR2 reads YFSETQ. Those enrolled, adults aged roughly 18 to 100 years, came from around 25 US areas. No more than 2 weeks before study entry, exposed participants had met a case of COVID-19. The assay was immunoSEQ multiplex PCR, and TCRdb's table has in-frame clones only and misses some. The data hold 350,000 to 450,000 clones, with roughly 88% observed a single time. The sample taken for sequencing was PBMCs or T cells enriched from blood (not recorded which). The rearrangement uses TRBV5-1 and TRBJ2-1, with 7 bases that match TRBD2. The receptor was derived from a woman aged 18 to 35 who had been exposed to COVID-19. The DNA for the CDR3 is TGCGCCAGCAGCTTGTCCACTAGCGTAGTGGGCGATGAGCAGTTCTTC. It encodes CASSLSTSVVGDEQFF.